One and the same sample provided the 27 T cell receptor beta chains below, sequenced in a study of T cell repertoires in cytomegalovirus infection. TCRdb reprocessed the reads with MiXCR, giving one entry per CDR3 protein. The profile shows some 240,000 distinct CDR3 sequences, about a sixth of them singletons. Input material: CD8+ T cells from PBMCs. The receptor source for this set is a human donor in good health (CMV status not recorded). Some clones in this sample may be carry-over from other donors' samples.

This clonotype was observed a handful of times. The chain couples TRBV25-1 to TRBJ2-1; perhaps TRBD2 as D (7 bases). V dropped 3 bases and J dropped 12 bases, with 15 bases sitting between them. This CDR3 is 13 amino acids long. In germline, CDR1 is MGHDK, CDR2 SYGVNS. Written as DNA, the CDR3 is TGTGCCAGCAGTGAGGTGGGGGGGGCCGGGCAGTTCTTC. It is translated as CASSEVGGAGQFF.

This clonotype was counted a few times. In DNA, the CDR3 is TGTGCCAGCAGCTTGGCTTCGACAGGGGGCCGTGAGCAGTTCTTC. This gives the protein CASSLASTGGREQFF. V gene TRBV5-8 combines with J gene TRBJ2-1; 10 positions agree with TRBD1. CDR3 length equals 15 residues. Germline V gene lookup returns CDR1 SGHTS and CDR2 YDEGEE. V was pared by 0 bases and J by 9 bases, with 6 bases of the junction left unmatched. Using reference TRBV5-8 and TRBJ2-1 for the parts outside the CDR3, the full variable domain is EAGVTQSPTHLIKTRGQQATLRCSPISGHTSVYWYQQALGLGLQFLLWYDEGEERNRGNFPPRFSGRQFPNYSSELNVNALELEDSALYLCASSLASTGGREQFFGPGTRLTVL.

This clonotype has at least ten counts. The CDR3 DNA sequence: TGCGCCAGCAGCCAAGTTGGACAGGAGCAAGAGACCCAGTACTTC. It codes for CASSQVGQEQETQYF. V gene TRBV4-1 combines with J gene TRBJ2-5; 7 bases line up with TRBD1. Germline V gene lookup returns CDR1 MGHRA and CDR2 YSYEKL. The V and J ends lost 1 base and 2 bases, in that order; junction bases with no gene match: 4. The CDR3 is made up of 15 amino acids.

As concerns this clonotype: A junction end diverges from the germline sequence, so it may reflect a read error. The rearrangement joins TRBV28 to TRBJ2-5; 8 bases line up with TRBD1. Germline V lookup: CDR1 MDHEN, CDR2 SYDVKM. There are 17 residues in the CDR3. This CDR3 is CASSLDPGTGEGKTPYF. The CDR3 bases are TGTGCCAGCAGTCTGGATCCCGGGACAGGTGAAGGCAAGACCCCGTACTTC.

CDR3 residues: CASSQDLSGERGSNEQFF. The DNA of the CDR3 is TGTGCCAGCAGCCAAGATCTATCCGGGGAGCGGGGGAGCAATGAGCAGTTCTTC. The gene calls are TRBV3-1 and TRBJ2-1; 8 bases fit TRBD2. V lost 0 bases to trimming and J lost 6 bases; unmatched junction nucleotides: 13. This CDR3 contains 18 residues. Per germline, CDR1 LGHDT and CDR2 YNNKEL (reference sequence).

The chain couples TRBV12-3 or TRBV12-4 to TRBJ1-3, with D perhaps matching TRBD1 (5 bases). The CDR3 has 13 residues. V lost 8 bases to trimming and J lost 2 bases, with 10 bases between them. CDR3 protein: CASSIGAGNTIYF. In nucleotides, the CDR3 is TGTGCCAGCTCGATAGGGGCTGGAAACACCATATATTTT.

The chain couples TRBV19 to TRBJ1-1; a possible D gene is TRBD1 (5 bases). With 7 bases removed from V and 0 bases from J, the gap between germline ends came to 12 bases. CDR1 and CDR2 (germline): LNHDA, SQIVND (reference sequence). This CDR3 region has 14 residues. The DNA for the CDR3 is TGTGCCAGTATCGGCACAGGATTGAACACTGAAGCTTTCTTT. This translates into CASIGTGLNTEAFF.

J is TRBJ2-4 and V is TRBV12-3 or TRBV12-4, with TRBD1 matching over 9 bases. The CDR3 loop spans 22 amino acids. Unmatched junction bases numbered 23, after V lost 3 bases and J lost 2 bases. Here the CDR3 DNA reads TGTGCCAGCAGTTTCTCACTGCCGGACAGGGGCCAGGGAAGGCCTCCCAAAAACATTCAGTACTTC. It is translated as CASSFSLPDRGQGRPPKNIQYF.

This clonotype was seen more than once but under ten times. The genes are TRBV14 and TRBJ2-3; no firm D call. Germline CDR1 SGHDN, CDR2 FVKESK. The V end was cut by 0 bases, the J end by 2 bases, with 15 bases between. This CDR3 comprises 17 residues. The CDR3 loop is CASSQDGYGRVTDTQYF. The CDR3 bases are TGTGCCAGCAGCCAAGATGGCTACGGTAGGGTCACAGATACGCAGTATTTT.

At least ten counts were recorded for this clonotype. The J gene is TRBJ2-1, the V gene TRBV6-5; D possibly corresponds to TRBD1 (6 bases). There are 17 residues in the CDR3. Trimming cost V 0 bases and J 6 bases, with 18 bases left between them. Germline CDR1 and CDR2: MNHEY and SVGAGI. CDR3 sequence reads: CASSYSHGPAGVNEQFF. For the CDR3, the DNA is TGTGCCAGCAGTTACTCTCATGGACCGGCAGGGGTCAATGAGCAGTTCTTC.

The V call is TRBV4-3, the J call TRBJ1-2; a weak D match, TRBD1 (5 bases). CDR3 length: 15 residues. CDR1 and CDR2 (germline): LGHNA, YSLEER. Trimming removed 0 bases at V and 2 bases at J, with 10 bases between. CDR3 loop: CASSQDRGSNYGYTF. CDR3 nucleotide sequence: TGCGCCAGCAGCCAAGATCGGGGGAGCAACTATGGCTACACCTTC.

This clonotype was detected only a few times. The chain uses TRBV19 and TRBJ1-2; 11 bases fit TRBD1. The CDR3 runs 16 residues. Germline V gives CDR1 LNHDA, CDR2 SQIVND (reference sequence). The ends lost 3 bases at V and 4 bases at J; junction bases unmatched: 7. This CDR3 is CASSIAGQGAVYGYTF. CDR3 DNA: TGTGCCAGTAGTATCGCTGGACAGGGGGCGGTCTATGGCTACACCTTC.

This clonotype was recorded at least ten times. This rearrangement joins TRBV12-3 or TRBV12-4 to TRBJ1-1, with D possibly being TRBD1 (6 bases). The ends were cut back, 7 bases at V and 4 bases at J, with 13 bases in the middle. The CDR3 length is 13 residues. CDR3 amino acids: CASIKQQGTEAFF. In nucleotides, the CDR3 is TGTGCCAGCATCAAGCAACAGGGCACTGAAGCTTTCTTT.

This clonotype was counted between two and nine times. The chain joins TRBV28 to TRBJ2-5; TRBD1 aligns across 7 bases. CDR1 and CDR2 from the germline V gene are MDHEN and SYDVKM. The CDR3 length is 14 residues. Trimming removed 6 bases from V and 2 bases from J; junction bases left unmatched: 6. The CDR3 spells CASSKGQTQETQYF. Written as DNA, the CDR3 is TGTGCCAGCAGCAAGGGACAGACACAAGAGACCCAGTACTTC. Using reference TRBV28 and TRBJ2-5 for the parts outside the CDR3, the full variable domain is DVKVTQSSRYLVKRTGEKVFLECVQDMDHENMFWYRQDPGLGLRLIYFSYDVKMKEKGDIPEGYSVSREKKERFSLILESASTNQTSMYLCASSKGQTQETQYFGPGTRLLVL.

In its sample, this clonotype was seen many times. The V and J genes are TRBV7-8 and TRBJ2-7, with 10 nucleotides matching TRBD1. The CDR3 extends over 14 amino acids. Germline V gene sequence: CDR1 SGHVS, CDR2 FQNEAQ. V lost 5 bases to trimming and J lost 3 bases; unmatched junction nucleotides: 4. This CDR3 reads CASSMTGGYYEQYF. The DNA for the CDR3 is TGTGCCAGCAGCATGACAGGGGGCTACTACGAGCAGTACTTC.

This chain joins TRBV7-9 and TRBJ1-3; a weak D match, TRBD1 (6 bases). Germline values: CDR1 SEHNR, CDR2 FQNEAQ (reference sequence). The V end lost 3 bases, the J end lost 4 bases, and 13 bases lay between the germline ends. The CDR3 loop spans 15 amino acids. CDR3 nucleotide sequence: TGTGCCAGCAGCTTTGAGGGGGAACCGGGAAACACCATATATTTT. Its protein product is CASSFEGEPGNTIYF.

The chain combines TRBV6-5 with TRBJ1-1; D might be TRBD1 (5 bases). This CDR3 contains 16 residues. V was shortened by 2 bases and J by 3 bases, with 16 bases between the two germline ends. From germline, CDR1 is MNHEY and CDR2 SVGAGI. The CDR3 sequence: CASSYEVGAFHTEAFF. Written as DNA, the CDR3 is TGTGCCAGCAGTTACGAAGTAGGGGCGTTCCACACTGAAGCTTTCTTT.

The chain employs TRBV5-1 and TRBJ1-5; D call uncertain. V was trimmed by 0 bases and J by 3 bases, leaving 19 bases between them. In germline, CDR1 is SGHRS, CDR2 YFSETQ. The CDR3 runs to 18 residues. CDR3 region: CASSLADRGMPPNQPQHF. Written as DNA, the CDR3 is TGCGCCAGCAGCTTGGCCGATCGGGGAATGCCTCCCAATCAGCCCCAGCATTTT.

This clonotype was counted at least ten times. The chain combines TRBV6-1 with TRBJ2-5, with 8 bases that match TRBD1. The CDR3 extends over 14 amino acids. The V segment lost 5 bases and the J segment 5 bases; nucleotides outside the gene matches: 7. Per germline, CDR1 MNHNS and CDR2 SASEGT. The CDR3 protein is CASSRTGTPETQYF. Written as DNA, the CDR3 is TGTGCCAGCAGTCGGACAGGGACTCCCGAGACCCAGTACTTC.

V and J are TRBV2 and TRBJ2-1; a weak D match, TRBD1 (6 bases). The germline V and J ends were trimmed by 6 bases and 8 bases, with 11 bases remaining between them. Germline CDR1 is SNHLY and CDR2 is FYNNEI. CDR3 length equals 12 residues. CDR3 residues: CASRGAGDEQFF. As DNA, the CDR3 is TGTGCCAGCAGGGGGGCGGGCGATGAGCAGTTCTTC.

This clonotype came up many times. The rearrangement links TRBV18 to TRBJ2-1; 7 nucleotides match TRBD2. Germline CDR1 reads KGHSH; CDR2 reads LQKENI. With V trimmed by 5 bases and J by 1 base, 5 bases remained unmatched. The CDR3 extends over 15 amino acids. Here the CDR3 DNA reads TGTGCCAGCTCAGGGACGGGGGGTTCCTACAATGAGCAGTTCTTC. Protein product: CASSGTGGSYNEQFF.

This clonotype was seen a handful of times. This sequence joins TRBV12-3 or TRBV12-4 and TRBJ1-5; D is ambiguous. The CDR3 has 13 residues. Trimming left V 4 bases short and J 9 bases short, with 13 bases between. CDR3 sequence: CASSWSITAPQHF. The CDR3 region has the DNA TGTGCCAGCAGTTGGTCGATAACGGCGCCCCAGCATTTT.

The chain joins TRBV29-1 to TRBJ2-1; no clear D. Germline CDR1 reads SQVTM; CDR2 reads ANQGSEA. The ends were cut back, 1 base at V and 0 bases at J, with 16 bases in the middle. This CDR3 region has 17 residues. CDR3 bases: TGCAGCGTTGAAGCTTCCCCCGACCTCCTCTCCTACAATGAGCAGTTCTTC. As protein: CSVEASPDLLSYNEQFF.

This clonotype was seen at least ten times. The gene calls are TRBV12-5 and TRBJ2-2, with D possibly matching TRBD2 (5 bases). The V end was cut by 3 bases, the J end by 2 bases, with 13 bases between. This CDR3 region has 16 residues. From germline, CDR1 is LGHNT and CDR2 FRNRAP. Here the CDR3 DNA reads TGTGCTAGTGGTTTTTCTAGGGAGACCAACACCGGGGAGCTGTTTTTT. Amino acid sequence: CASGFSRETNTGELFF.

The chain combines TRBV12-3 or TRBV12-4 with TRBJ2-4, with no clear D. The CDR3 sequence is 13 residues long. Trimming shortened V by 6 bases and J by 9 bases, and 15 bases separated the two germline ends. For the CDR3, the DNA is TGTGCCAGCAGACCAGGCGGCAGTAGCATTCAGTACTTC. It yields the protein CASRPGGSSIQYF.

This clonotype was seen at least ten times. The V gene is TRBV20-1, the J gene TRBJ1-3; D may be TRBD1 (5 bases). CDR3 length: 15 residues. Germline CDR1 is DFQATT and CDR2 is SNEGSKA (reference sequence). V dropped 0 bases and J dropped 1 base, with 10 bases sitting between them. The CDR3 region is CSARDGGLSGNTIYF. The CDR3 DNA reads as TGCAGTGCTAGAGATGGGGGTCTTTCTGGAAACACCATATATTTT.

The genes are TRBV28 and TRBJ1-5, with D possibly matching TRBD1 (5 bases). Germline CDR1 and CDR2: MDHEN and SYDVKM. The CDR3 contains 17 residues. The V end was cut by 3 bases, the J end by 4 bases, with 19 bases between. In DNA, the CDR3 is TGTGCCAGCAGTTTTGCATGGGGGAGAGGCGCAAATCAGCCCCAGCATTTT. As protein: CASSFAWGRGANQPQHF.